This T cell receptor beta chain is drawn from a study of blood T cell repertoires in COVID-19. For the study at large: In each case, the material was cDNA or gDNA derived from T cells, B-cell-depleted T cells, or PBMCs.

This clone was seen just once. At one boundary the junction diverges from the germline segment, which might be a read error. Libraries were prepared by immunoSEQ multiplex PCR; TCRdb keeps only in-frame clonotypes and omits some of them. Among 350,000 or so clones listed, roughly 85% were seen once. Germline lookup yields CDR1 SGHVS and CDR2 FNYEAQ. This CDR3 contains 15 residues. The TCR was taken from a woman between 35 and 50 years old with acute COVID-19. The chain carries TRBV7-6 and TRBJ2-1, with D possibly TRBD2 on 6 matching bases. The sample taken for sequencing was PBMCs or T cells enriched from blood (not recorded which). The CDR3 spells CASSLGGVSHNEQFF. The CDR3 coding sequence is TGTGCCAGCAGCTTAGGGGGGGTCTCCCACAATGAGCAGTTCTTC.